This T cell receptor beta chain was sequenced during a study of shared clonotypes between healthy human individuals. On the study more broadly: CD8 memory received one plate per donor, CD8 naive two, CD4 memory three and CD4 naive three. Overall study results and limits: Naive subsets, compared against memory subsets, generally had larger estimated richness values.

The protocol was immunoSEQ multiplex PCR, while the TCRdb copy is restricted to in-frame clones and leaves out a portion. The sample records 1,500,000 or so clones, 98% being singletons. Researchers partitioned CD4+ cells into CD45RA+ naive and CD45RA-negative memory subsets. On this clone itself: Its antigen is unidentified.

J lost 9 bases, V lost 6 bases, and 6 bases had no gene match. This CDR3 is built from 14 residues. Germline CDR1 reads MNHNY; CDR2 reads SVGAGI (reference sequence). Sequencing was done on a sample of naive CD4+ T cells sorted from blood. The sample's subset: CD45RA+ positively selected. The chain combines TRBV6-6 with TRBJ2-1, with 12 bases matching TRBD2. This TCR came from a man aged 25 to 40 in good health. The CDR3 nucleotides are TGTGCCAGCAGCCGACTAGCGGGAGAGGTTGAGCAGTTCTTC. Amino acid sequence: CASSRLAGEVEQFF.